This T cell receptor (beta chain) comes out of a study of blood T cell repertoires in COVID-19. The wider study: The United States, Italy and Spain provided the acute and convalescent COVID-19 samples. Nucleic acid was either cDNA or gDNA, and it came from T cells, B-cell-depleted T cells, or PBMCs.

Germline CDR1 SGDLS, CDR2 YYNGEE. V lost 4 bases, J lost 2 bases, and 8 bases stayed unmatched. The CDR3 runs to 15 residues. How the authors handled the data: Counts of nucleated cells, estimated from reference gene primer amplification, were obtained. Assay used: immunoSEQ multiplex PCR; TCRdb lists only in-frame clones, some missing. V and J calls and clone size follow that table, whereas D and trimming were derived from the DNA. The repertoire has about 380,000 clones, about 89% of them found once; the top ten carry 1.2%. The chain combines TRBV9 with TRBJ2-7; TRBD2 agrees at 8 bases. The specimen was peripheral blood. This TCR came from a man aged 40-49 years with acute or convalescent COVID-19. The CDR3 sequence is CASSKSGGTTYEQYF. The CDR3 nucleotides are TGTGCCAGCAGCAAGAGCGGGGGCACCACCTACGAGCAGTACTTC.